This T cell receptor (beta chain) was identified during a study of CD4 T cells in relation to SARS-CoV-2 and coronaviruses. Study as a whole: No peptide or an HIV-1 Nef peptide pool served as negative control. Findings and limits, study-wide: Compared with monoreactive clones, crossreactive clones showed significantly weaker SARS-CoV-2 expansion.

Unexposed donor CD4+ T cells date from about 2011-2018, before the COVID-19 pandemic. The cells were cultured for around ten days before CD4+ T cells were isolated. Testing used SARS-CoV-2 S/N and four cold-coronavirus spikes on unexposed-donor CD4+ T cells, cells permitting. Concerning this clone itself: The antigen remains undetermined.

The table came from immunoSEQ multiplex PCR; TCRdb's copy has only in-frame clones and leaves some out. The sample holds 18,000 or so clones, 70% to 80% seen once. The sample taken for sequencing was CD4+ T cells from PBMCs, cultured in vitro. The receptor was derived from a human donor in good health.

The CDR3 region is CASSSLGTIYNEQFF. The CDR3 DNA reads as TGTGCCAGCAGCTCGCTCGGGACTATCTACAATGAGCAGTTCTTC. The V call is TRBV7-9, the J call TRBJ2-1; TRBD2 agrees at 7 bases. Trimming removed 4 bases from V and 3 bases from J; junction bases left unmatched: 6. This CDR3 spans 15 amino acids. CDR1 SEHNR and CDR2 FQNEAQ come from the germline V gene (reference sequence).